This T cell receptor beta chain was obtained from a study of T cell changes during pregnancy in multiple sclerosis (dated by TCRdb to the late 2010s). Some background on the complete study: The study examined how the T cell repertoire changed over the course of pregnancy in women with multiple sclerosis.

In regard to this clone: Its antigen specificity is not known. Base qualities are missing; no much larger clone stands one base away.

The library was built by means of the immunoSEQ multiplex PCR assay. What TCRdb holds here is the immuneACCESS table cut down to in-frame rearrangements. Part of the clones is not present; checked against another copy, under half of the missing clones reflect an unresolved V gene, and the others are unexplained. The sample yields around 40,000 clones; 91% were counted once. The biggest ten clones account for under 0.5% of the sample. Measured from the cysteine to the phenylalanine, the CDR3 is 12 residues long. Kept here is only the CDR3 DNA, which spans 36 bases and is read in frame from base 1. Germline trimming: 6 bases from V, 10 bases from J; junction bases outside gene matches: 6. In the germline V gene, CDR1 corresponds to MNHNS and CDR2 to SASEGT.

The V and J genes are TRBV6-1 and TRBJ1-2; 9 junctional bases match TRBD1. The sequence came from a female donor in good health, enrolled as a control in a pregnancy study. Sequenced material: CD4+ T cells from peripheral blood mononuclear cells, taken in the second trimester of pregnancy. This receptor has the CDR3 CASRRDRDNYTF. The nucleotides read TGTGCCAGCAGGAGGGACAGGGATAACTACACCTTC.